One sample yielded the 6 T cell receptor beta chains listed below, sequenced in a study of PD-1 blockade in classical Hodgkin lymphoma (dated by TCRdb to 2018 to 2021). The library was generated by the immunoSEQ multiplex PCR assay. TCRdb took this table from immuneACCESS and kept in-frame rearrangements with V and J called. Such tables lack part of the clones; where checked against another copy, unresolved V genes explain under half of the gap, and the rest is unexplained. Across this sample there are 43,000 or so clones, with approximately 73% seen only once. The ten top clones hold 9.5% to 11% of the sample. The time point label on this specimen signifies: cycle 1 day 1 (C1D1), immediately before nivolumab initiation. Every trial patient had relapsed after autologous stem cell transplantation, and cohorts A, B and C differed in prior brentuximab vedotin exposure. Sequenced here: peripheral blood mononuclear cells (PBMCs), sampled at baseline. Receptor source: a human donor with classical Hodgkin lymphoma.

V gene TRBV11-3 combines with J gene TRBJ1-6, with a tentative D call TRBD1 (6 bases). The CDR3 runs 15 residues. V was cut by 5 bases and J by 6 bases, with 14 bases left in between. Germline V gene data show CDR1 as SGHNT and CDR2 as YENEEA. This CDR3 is CASSPDSQINSPLHF. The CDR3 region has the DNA TGTGCCAGCAGCCCGGACAGCCAGATTAATTCACCCCTCCACTTT.

The DNA of the CDR3 is TGTGCCAGTAGTTTGACAGGTTCTTACGAGCAGTACTTC. Its protein is CASSLTGSYEQYF. The chain joins TRBV19 to TRBJ2-5, with a possible D match to TRBD1 (6 bases). The end of the DNA is better explained by TRBJ2-7, so the J call may be wrong. CDR3 length equals 13 residues. Per the germline V gene, CDR1 is LNHDA and CDR2 is SQIVND (reference sequence).

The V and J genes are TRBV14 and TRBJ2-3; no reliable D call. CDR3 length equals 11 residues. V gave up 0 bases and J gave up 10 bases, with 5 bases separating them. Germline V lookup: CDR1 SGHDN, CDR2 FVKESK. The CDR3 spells CASSQERPQYF. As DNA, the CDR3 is TGTGCCAGCAGCCAAGAGAGGCCGCAGTATTTT.

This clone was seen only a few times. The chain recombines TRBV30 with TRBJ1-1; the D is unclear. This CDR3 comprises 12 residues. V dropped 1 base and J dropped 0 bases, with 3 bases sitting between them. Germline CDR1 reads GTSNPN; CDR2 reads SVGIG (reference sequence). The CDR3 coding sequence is TGTGCCTGGAGTGGGCTGAACACTGAAGCTTTCTTT. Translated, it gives CAWSGLNTEAFF.

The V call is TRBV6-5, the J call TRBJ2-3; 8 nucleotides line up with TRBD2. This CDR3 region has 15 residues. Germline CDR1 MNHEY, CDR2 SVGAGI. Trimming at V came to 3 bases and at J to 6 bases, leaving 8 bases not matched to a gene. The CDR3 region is CASSYGGLGADTQYF. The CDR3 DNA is TGTGCCAGCAGTTATGGGGGACTAGGGGCGGATACGCAGTATTTT.

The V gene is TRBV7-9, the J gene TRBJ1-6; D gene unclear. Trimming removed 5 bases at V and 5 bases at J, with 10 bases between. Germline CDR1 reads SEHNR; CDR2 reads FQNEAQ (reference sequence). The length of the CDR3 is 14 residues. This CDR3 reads CASSADRHNSPLHF. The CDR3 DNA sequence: TGTGCCAGCAGCGCGGACCGACATAATTCACCCCTCCACTTT. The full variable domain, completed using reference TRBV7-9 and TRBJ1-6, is DTGVSQNPRHKITKRGQNVTFRCDPISEHNRLYWYRQTLGQGPEFLTYFQNEAQLEKSRLLSDRFSAERPKGSFSTLEIQRTEQGDSAMYLCASSADRHNSPLHFGNGTRLTVT.